The clone carrying this T cell receptor beta chain has a handful of counts. Its antigen is not identified. The protocol was immunoSEQ multiplex PCR, while the TCRdb copy is restricted to in-frame clones and leaves out a portion. The table lists some 17,000 clones, 70% of them singletons, with 2% to 3% in the top ten. This entry belongs to a study of PD-1 blockade in classical Hodgkin lymphoma. As for time point: cycle 4 day 1 (C4D1), after 5 to 7 weeks of nivolumab. Each patient experienced a relapse that followed autologous stem cell transplantation, and brentuximab vedotin exposure varied. It was by magnetic negative selection that CD4+ T cells were purified from thawed PBMCs. Study-wide results and limits: Patients starting nivolumab less than 1 year after ASCT had lower diversity and were excluded from later analyses.

This TCR was recovered from a human donor with classical Hodgkin lymphoma. Sequences were derived from CD4+ T cells from blood, sampled before the fourth cycle of nivolumab.

CDR3 amino acids: CASREGSFGNEKLFF. CDR3 bases: TGTGCCAGCAGGGAGGGGAGTTTCGGTAATGAAAAACTGTTTTTT. This rearrangement joins TRBV25-1 to TRBJ1-4, with D perhaps TRBD1 (5 bases). This CDR3 has 15 amino acids. CDR1 MGHDK and CDR2 SYGVNS come from the germline V gene. The V and J ends lost 6 bases and 4 bases respectively, with 15 bases between them. Full variable domain (rest looked up from reference TRBV25-1 and TRBJ1-4): EADIYQTPRYLVIGTGKKITLECSQTMGHDKMYWYQQDPGMELHLIHYSYGVNSTEKGDLSSESTVSRIRTEHFPLTLESARPSHTSQYLCASREGSFGNEKLFFGSGTQLSVL.